The sequence of this TCR beta chain was determined in a study of blood T cell repertoires in COVID-19. From germline, CDR1 is MGHDK and CDR2 SYGVNS. CDR3 length: 16 amino acids. V lost 5 bases to trimming and J lost 3 bases; unmatched junction nucleotides: 9. Methods used by the authors: Reference gene primer amplification gave nucleated cell count estimates. Assay: immunoSEQ multiplex PCR; the TCRdb copy retains only in-frame clones and omits some. V and J calls and clone size are given by that table; D and trimming were obtained from the DNA. The sample includes around 190,000 clones, under 80% of them seen just once.

Sequencing used PBMCs or T cells enriched from blood (not recorded which). V and J are TRBV25-1 and TRBJ2-2; 7 bases fit TRBD2. This clonotype was obtained from a woman in her forties or fifties with acute COVID-19. The CDR3 nucleotides are TGTGCCAGCAGTAGGGGCGCGGGGGAGTACACCGGGGAGCTGTTTTTT. Amino acid sequence: CASSRGAGEYTGELFF.